This record concerns one T cell receptor beta chain sequence. Its binding antigen is unknown. The record has no base qualities; no much larger clone is one base away. This entry belongs to a study of cytomegalovirus exposure and HLA in healthy donors (dated by TCRdb to about 2017). In the study overall: According to an earlier analysis of a few hundred of the donors, some 170 million T cells yielded 117 million unique TCR beta sequences and around 300 Gb of sequence data. Roughly 300 gigabases of sequencing data and approximately 92 million unique TCR sequences made up an early release that covered fewer than 650 HLA-typed donors. Of the 300 to 400 genotyped donors, over 65% fell in the genetic ancestry cluster associated with self-reported Caucasian donors. The aim of the study was to test whether cataloging public T cell receptors could identify signatures of past pathogen exposure. The study used immunosequencing to profile the T cell repertoires of some 600 subjects and linked those repertoires to cytomegalovirus serostatus. Besides the first cohort of more than 650 subjects, a separate validation cohort made up of around 120 different subjects was used. To predict cytomegalovirus infection status, the study brought together high-throughput TCR immunosequencing, statistical association of individual TCRs with disease status, and machine learning. A later analysis re-examined previously published TCR beta repertoires from several hundred donors and added high-resolution HLA genotyping to investigate patterns of TCR occurrence. Rather than drawing on any new phenotypic data, the later analysis identified candidate immune exposures from TCR beta sequences and the way those sequences occurred across donors. In an earlier analysis of roughly 600 of the donors, high-throughput TCR beta sequencing was used to judge whether each TCR beta V gene segment behaved as functional or pseudogenic. Donor age, sex, ethnicity and CMV serostatus were compiled alongside the repertoire data. Genome-wide SNP genotypes for about 65% of the 666 donors were used in a later genetic analysis, which treated that subset as a discovery cohort. Every repertoire in the discovery cohort had been generated on one and the same sequencing platform. HLA typing included class I and class II loci at four-digit resolution. Typing coverage varied by locus: roughly 629-640 donors for A, B, C, DRB1 and DQB1; roughly 560 for DQA1; over 600 for DPA1; roughly 470 for DPB1. Roughly five DR-DQ haplotypes were handled as single units for association and clustering, since linkage in the cohort was strong. Among around 400 genotyped donors of the cohort, an average of around 250,000 unique TCR beta nucleotide sequences was sequenced per donor, of which about 18% were non-productive. Paper-wide results and their limitations: Some IMGT-functional V segments, including TRBV6-2 and TRBV6-3, could not be distinguished by the 87-base-pair reads and were therefore excluded. A cluster of highly shared sequence variants was judged likely to be a technical artifact of the sequencing pipeline. The classifier was reported to diagnose cytomegalovirus status with high specificity and sensitivity in both the original cohort and the validation cohort. Most TCR sequences were seen in very few donors, while some public TCRs were found in many individuals. Only TCR beta chains were sequenced in this cohort, and the absence of alpha or paired-chain data limited detectable features. Correlated functional status among segregating V segments might reflect linkage disequilibrium, but an unknown experimental factor could not be ruled out. When HLA alleles, especially DR and DQ, strongly co-occurred, TCR associations were difficult to assign to individual alleles. In a later analysis, several top co-occurrence clusters were reported to appear linked to parvovirus B19, influenza, CMV and Epstein-Barr virus. Broadly in line with IMGT annotations, most TCR beta V segments showed up in productive rearrangements about 87% or about 30% of the time in an earlier analysis of 587 of the donors. The study listed 150 to 200 TCR beta chains as associated with cytomegalovirus. Most CMV-associated TCR beta chains appeared to be HLA-restricted in a later analysis, and the HLA associations seemed to be driven largely by CMV exposure. The earlier analysis of some 560 of the donors excluded some 16 rarely observed V segments, including chromosome 9 orphons, because counts were too low. In a later analysis, the rate of TCR association differed among HLA loci, with DRB1 alleles having the most associated TCRs and HLA-C alleles having the fewest. A further reported finding was that TCR beta sequences accurately predicted the HLA-A and HLA-B alleles for most subjects in the first cohort. According to a later genetic analysis, donors in an Asian-associated ancestry cluster had fewer N-insertions in productive TCRs than the approximately 650-donor mean. CMV serostatus was the only immune exposure information available for the cohort. The authors suggested that the approach could potentially be extended to other disease states and immunological phenotypes. Roughly uniform sequencing depth across donors was assumed in presence/absence analyses, although this assumption may not hold. Because HLA typing was missing for some donors at each locus, association tests included only the typed subset. A few of the identified cytomegalovirus-associated TCR beta chains were confirmed in vitro to be specific for cytomegalovirus antigens. An association between a missense DCLRE1C variant and V-gene and J-gene trimming of TCR beta chains was found in a later genetic analysis and replicated in an independent cohort. Compared with equally common non-associated chains, HLA-associated TCR beta chains in a later analysis were more clonally expanded and had lower generation probabilities. Specific HLA alleles were associated with 16,951 TCR beta sequences at a false discovery rate of 0.05 in a later analysis.

The cohort comprised several hundred healthy bone marrow donors. At the time of sampling, all cohort members were nominally healthy, though unrecorded immune exposures were likely present. The donor tested CMV seropositive, placing the donor among the 250 to 350 seropositive members of the cohort. A peripheral blood sample was collected from each donor, and TCR beta sequencing was performed on peripheral blood mononuclear cells. Genomic DNA was extracted from the blood cell samples with the Qiagen DNeasy Blood Extraction Kit. The germline V end is reduced by 5 bases and the J end by 8 bases; junction bases left unmatched: 14. The germline V gene (reference sequence) supplies CDR1 MNHNY and CDR2 SVGAGI. The CDR3 has 15 amino acids, counting the end cysteine and phenylalanine. The kept DNA is CDR3 alone, 45 bases in frame from the first base. Libraries were made using the immunoSEQ multiplex PCR assay. The multiplex PCR relied on a mix of 60 forward primers for TCR Vbeta segments and 13 reverse primers for TCR Jbeta segments. Amplification of the CDR3 region of rearranged TCR beta genes was performed with a multiplex PCR assay on genomic DNA. The amplified TCR beta libraries were sequenced on the Illumina HiSeq System as 87-base-pair reads. The study's processing was this. In a later analysis, tens of millions of unique TCR beta chains were counted across the roughly 700 repertoires, and roughly 11 million of these chains were shared by at least two donors. Raw reads were error-corrected and collapsed into unique sequences by a nearest-neighbor algorithm in which closely related sequences were merged to remove PCR and sequencing errors. CDR3 sequences were aligned to IMGT reference sequences to assign V, D and J gene segments. For a sequence to be retained, at least a six-nucleotide match to both a V gene segment and a J gene segment was required. Rearrangements were called productive when the CDR3 lacked stop codons and stayed in frame with V and J; all others were non-productive. CDR3 was defined by IMGT convention, running from the second conserved V-encoded cysteine to the conserved J-encoded phenylalanine. The earlier analysis of a few hundred of the donors excluded sequences that lacked an unambiguous match to a single V gene segment. An earlier analysis of several hundred of the donors called V segments functional above 56.7% productive rearrangements and segregating when the between-donor standard deviation exceeded 5%. A statistical classification framework was developed to diagnose cytomegalovirus status using the catalog of TCR beta chain sequences. V and J gene assignment, in a later analysis, came from comparing TCR nucleotide sequences with IMGT/GENE-DB human TR gene sequences. A later analysis assigned CDR3 sequences and most-parsimonious VDJ recombination scenarios with the TCRdist pipeline. In a later analysis, every TCR beta chain was defined by the combination of its CDR3 amino acid sequence and its V-gene family, and reads without a unique V-gene family were dropped. In a later analysis, approximately 640 highly shared, low-generation-probability nucleotide sequences were removed to address suspected cross-contamination and a sequencing artifact. In a later analysis, a clonal expansion index was calculated for each public chain from normalized within-repertoire ranks of inferred template counts. In a later analysis, generation probabilities were computed using a VDJ recombination model fitted to out-of-frame rearrangements, and the results were checked against IGoR. In a later analysis, hypergeometric tests were used to score TCR-TCR, TCR-HLA and TCR-CMV co-occurrence, with a repertoire-size bias correction applied to TCR pairs. To estimate false discovery rates, a later analysis permuted the HLA or CMV assignments 20 times. In a later analysis, co-occurring TCRs were grouped with DBSCAN, and TCRdist sequence similarity was added when clustering was performed within HLA-allele-positive subsets. Repertoires with fewer than 30,000 or more than 120,000 public chains, plus five repertoires with anomalous nucleotide sharing, were excluded from co-occurrence clustering. Here the immuneACCESS table is served through TCRdb, limited to in-frame sequences with V and J called. Missing clones are a known gap in these copies; in checked studies unresolved V genes cover under half, and the rest lacks a known reason. V, J and clone size were drawn from that table, and D and trimming were deduced from the DNA. For this sample the table gives 150,000 or so clones, of which 80% were detected only once. The ten largest clones capture 1% of the sample.

The receptor comes from a woman aged 50 to 60 in good health and CMV-seropositive. The sequenced sample consisted of PBMCs. The chain employs TRBV6-6 and TRBJ1-1, with 7 bases matching TRBD1. The encoded CDR3 is CASSQGGSGVLEAFF. The bases read TGTGCCAGCAGTCAAGGGGGCTCTGGTGTATTGGAAGCTTTCTTT.